This TCR beta chain derives from a study of OX40 agonist ivuxolimab in advanced cancers. Study details: Partial responses, seen in three patients, involved one hepatocellular carcinoma and two cutaneous melanomas.

Sequencing was performed with immunoSEQ multiplex PCR; in TCRdb, only in-frame clones are kept and a portion is missing. The table shows about 60,000 clones, with roughly 80% occurring only once. Overall study findings and caveats: Expanded peripheral T-cell antigen specificity went undetermined. More expanded clones were found, on average, in CD8+ than in CD4+ T cells. Certain nonresponders additionally had low normalized T-cell clonal expansion.

CDR3 length equals 16 residues. After removal of 6 bases from V and 7 bases from J, the junction contained 14 bases not matched to a gene. Germline lookup yields CDR1 LNHDA and CDR2 SQIVND (reference sequence). On this clone itself: Its antigen is undetermined.

The chain is built from TRBV19 and TRBJ2-1; 8 nucleotides agree with TRBD2. The sample in question was CD4+ or CD8+ T cells sorted from blood, obtained in a trial of the OX40 agonist ivuxolimab. The origin of this receptor is an adult with an advanced solid tumor such as melanoma, head and neck, liver or kidney cancer. The CDR3 spells CASSPPGTRVKNEQFF. The CDR3 DNA reads TGTGCCAGTAGCCCCCCCGGGACTAGGGTAAAGAATGAGCAGTTCTTC.